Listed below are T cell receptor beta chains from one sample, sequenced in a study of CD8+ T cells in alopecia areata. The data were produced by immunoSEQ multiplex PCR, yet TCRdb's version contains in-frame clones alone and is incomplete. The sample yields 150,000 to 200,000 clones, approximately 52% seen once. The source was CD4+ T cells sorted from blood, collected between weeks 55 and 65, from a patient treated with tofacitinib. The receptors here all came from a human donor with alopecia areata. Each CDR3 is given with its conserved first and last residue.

CDR3 protein: CASCRGVRDNEQFF
J gene: TRBJ2-1
V gene: TRBV6-5

CDR3 protein: CASTKGPGHEQYF
J gene: TRBJ2-7
V gene: TRBV5-1

CDR3 protein: CAWSPPTGARHEKLFF
J gene: TRBJ1-4
V gene: TRBV30

CDR3 protein: CAWSVRTSNGEQYF
J gene: TRBJ2-7
V gene: TRBV30

CDR3 protein: CASSTSRQGLSPLHF
J gene: TRBJ1-6
V gene: TRBV2

CDR3 protein: CASSDLAGVDGYTF
J gene: TRBJ1-2
V gene: TRBV6-1

CDR3 protein: CASSEQDSYNEQFF
J gene: TRBJ2-1
V gene: TRBV6-1

CDR3 protein: CSVKQGINTEAFF
J gene: TRBJ1-1
V gene: TRBV29-1

CDR3 protein: CASSLRQGAGYTF
J gene: TRBJ1-2
V gene: TRBV7-2

CDR3 protein: CSVTGAGNQPQHF
J gene: TRBJ1-5
V gene: TRBV29-1